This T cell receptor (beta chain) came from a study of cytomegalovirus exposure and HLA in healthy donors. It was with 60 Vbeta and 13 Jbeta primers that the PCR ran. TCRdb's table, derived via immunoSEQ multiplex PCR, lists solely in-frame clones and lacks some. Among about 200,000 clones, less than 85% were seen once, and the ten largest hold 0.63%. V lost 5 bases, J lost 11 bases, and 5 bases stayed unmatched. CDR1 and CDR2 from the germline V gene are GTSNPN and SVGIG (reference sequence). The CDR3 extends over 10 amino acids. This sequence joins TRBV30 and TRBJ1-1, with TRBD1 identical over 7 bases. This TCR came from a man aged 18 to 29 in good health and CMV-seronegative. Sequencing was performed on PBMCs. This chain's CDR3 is CAWWTGRAFF. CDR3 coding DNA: TGTGCCTGGTGGACAGGCCGGGCTTTCTTT.